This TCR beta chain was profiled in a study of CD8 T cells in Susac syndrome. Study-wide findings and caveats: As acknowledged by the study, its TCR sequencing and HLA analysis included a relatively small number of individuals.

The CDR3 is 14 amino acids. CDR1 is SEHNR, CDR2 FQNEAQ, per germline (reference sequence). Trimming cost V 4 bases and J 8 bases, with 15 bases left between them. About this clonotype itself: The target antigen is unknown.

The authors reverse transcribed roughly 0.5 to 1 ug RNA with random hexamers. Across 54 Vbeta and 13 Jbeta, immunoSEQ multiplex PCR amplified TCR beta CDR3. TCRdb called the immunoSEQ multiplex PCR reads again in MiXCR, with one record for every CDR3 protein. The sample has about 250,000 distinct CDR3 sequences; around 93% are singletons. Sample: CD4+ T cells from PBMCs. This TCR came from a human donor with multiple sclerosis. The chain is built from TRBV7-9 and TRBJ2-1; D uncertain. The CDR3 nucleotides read TGTGCCAGCAGCTCGGGCCCCCTTACACATGAGCAGTTCTTC. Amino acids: CASSSGPLTHEQFF.